The T cell receptor beta chain under discussion was sequenced for a study of T cell responses to AZD1222 COVID-19 vaccine. Assay: immunoSEQ multiplex PCR; the TCRdb copy retains only in-frame clones and omits some. The table shows tens of thousands of clones, with 87% occurring only once. Findings and caveats of the study: Females made up more of the donors, who were largely white British, and clonal diversity may have come out too low. Spike-wide coverage was observed for vaccine-associated CD4 TCRs, with dominant responses at 160-218 and 743-854.

This clone was recorded a few times. Its antigen remains unknown. Pooling was applied to second doses at about 4 or about 12 weeks. Source: peripheral blood, taken 28 days after the second AZD1222 dose. This TCR was sampled from an adult who received the AZD1222 COVID-19 vaccine.

The CDR3 is CAAGRGVRFF. The DNA of the CDR3 is TGTGCCGCCGGTAGGGGAGTGCGGTTCTTC. This chain connects TRBV28 to TRBJ2-1; D may match TRBD1 or TRBD2 (5 bases each). The CDR3 consists of 10 residues. Trimming took off 11 bases at V and 15 bases at J, with 17 bases between the two ends. Per germline, CDR1 MDHEN and CDR2 SYDVKM.